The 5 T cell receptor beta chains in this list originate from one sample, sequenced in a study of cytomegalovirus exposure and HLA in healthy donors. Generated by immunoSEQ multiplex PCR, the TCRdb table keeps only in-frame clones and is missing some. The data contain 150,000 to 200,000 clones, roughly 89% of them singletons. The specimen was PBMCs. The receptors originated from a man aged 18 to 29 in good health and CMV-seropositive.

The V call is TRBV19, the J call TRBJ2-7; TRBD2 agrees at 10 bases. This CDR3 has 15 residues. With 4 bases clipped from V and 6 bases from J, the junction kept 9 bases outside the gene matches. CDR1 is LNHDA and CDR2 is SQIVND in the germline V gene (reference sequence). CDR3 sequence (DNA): TGTGCCAGTAGTACGCAATCTAGCGGGAGCCTCGAGCAGTACTTC. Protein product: CASSTQSSGSLEQYF. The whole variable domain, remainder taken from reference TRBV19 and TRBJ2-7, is DGGITQSPKYLFRKEGQNVTLSCEQNLNHDAMYWYRQDPGQGLRLIYYSQIVNDFQKGDIAEGYSVSREKKESFPLTVTSAQKNPTAFYLCASSTQSSGSLEQYFGPGTRLTVT.

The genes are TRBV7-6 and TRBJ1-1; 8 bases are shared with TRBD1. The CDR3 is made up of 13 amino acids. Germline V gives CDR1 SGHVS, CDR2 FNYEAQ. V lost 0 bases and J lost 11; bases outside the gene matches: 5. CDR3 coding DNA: TGTGCCAGCAGCTTAGCGACAGGGGCAGGGGCTTTCTTT. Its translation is CASSLATGAGAFF.

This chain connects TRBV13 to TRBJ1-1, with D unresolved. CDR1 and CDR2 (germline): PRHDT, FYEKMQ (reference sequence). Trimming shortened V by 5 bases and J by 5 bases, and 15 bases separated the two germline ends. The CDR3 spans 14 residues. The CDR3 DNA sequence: TGTGCCAGCAGCCCCAGACCGGGAGAGACTGAAGCTTTCTTT. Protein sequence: CASSPRPGETEAFF.

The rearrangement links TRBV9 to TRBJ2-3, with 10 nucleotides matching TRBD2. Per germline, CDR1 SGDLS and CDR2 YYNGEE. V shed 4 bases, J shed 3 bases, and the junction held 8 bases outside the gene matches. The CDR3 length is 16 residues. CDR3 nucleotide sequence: TGTGCCAGCAGCTATCAAGCGGGAGGGAGGACAGATACGCAGTATTTT. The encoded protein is CASSYQAGGRTDTQYF.

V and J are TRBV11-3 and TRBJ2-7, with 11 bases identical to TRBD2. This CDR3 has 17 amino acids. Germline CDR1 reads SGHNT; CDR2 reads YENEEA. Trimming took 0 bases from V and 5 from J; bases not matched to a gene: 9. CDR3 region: CASSLDGIAGGPDEQYF. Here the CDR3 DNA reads TGTGCCAGCAGCTTAGATGGCATAGCGGGAGGGCCCGACGAGCAGTACTTC.